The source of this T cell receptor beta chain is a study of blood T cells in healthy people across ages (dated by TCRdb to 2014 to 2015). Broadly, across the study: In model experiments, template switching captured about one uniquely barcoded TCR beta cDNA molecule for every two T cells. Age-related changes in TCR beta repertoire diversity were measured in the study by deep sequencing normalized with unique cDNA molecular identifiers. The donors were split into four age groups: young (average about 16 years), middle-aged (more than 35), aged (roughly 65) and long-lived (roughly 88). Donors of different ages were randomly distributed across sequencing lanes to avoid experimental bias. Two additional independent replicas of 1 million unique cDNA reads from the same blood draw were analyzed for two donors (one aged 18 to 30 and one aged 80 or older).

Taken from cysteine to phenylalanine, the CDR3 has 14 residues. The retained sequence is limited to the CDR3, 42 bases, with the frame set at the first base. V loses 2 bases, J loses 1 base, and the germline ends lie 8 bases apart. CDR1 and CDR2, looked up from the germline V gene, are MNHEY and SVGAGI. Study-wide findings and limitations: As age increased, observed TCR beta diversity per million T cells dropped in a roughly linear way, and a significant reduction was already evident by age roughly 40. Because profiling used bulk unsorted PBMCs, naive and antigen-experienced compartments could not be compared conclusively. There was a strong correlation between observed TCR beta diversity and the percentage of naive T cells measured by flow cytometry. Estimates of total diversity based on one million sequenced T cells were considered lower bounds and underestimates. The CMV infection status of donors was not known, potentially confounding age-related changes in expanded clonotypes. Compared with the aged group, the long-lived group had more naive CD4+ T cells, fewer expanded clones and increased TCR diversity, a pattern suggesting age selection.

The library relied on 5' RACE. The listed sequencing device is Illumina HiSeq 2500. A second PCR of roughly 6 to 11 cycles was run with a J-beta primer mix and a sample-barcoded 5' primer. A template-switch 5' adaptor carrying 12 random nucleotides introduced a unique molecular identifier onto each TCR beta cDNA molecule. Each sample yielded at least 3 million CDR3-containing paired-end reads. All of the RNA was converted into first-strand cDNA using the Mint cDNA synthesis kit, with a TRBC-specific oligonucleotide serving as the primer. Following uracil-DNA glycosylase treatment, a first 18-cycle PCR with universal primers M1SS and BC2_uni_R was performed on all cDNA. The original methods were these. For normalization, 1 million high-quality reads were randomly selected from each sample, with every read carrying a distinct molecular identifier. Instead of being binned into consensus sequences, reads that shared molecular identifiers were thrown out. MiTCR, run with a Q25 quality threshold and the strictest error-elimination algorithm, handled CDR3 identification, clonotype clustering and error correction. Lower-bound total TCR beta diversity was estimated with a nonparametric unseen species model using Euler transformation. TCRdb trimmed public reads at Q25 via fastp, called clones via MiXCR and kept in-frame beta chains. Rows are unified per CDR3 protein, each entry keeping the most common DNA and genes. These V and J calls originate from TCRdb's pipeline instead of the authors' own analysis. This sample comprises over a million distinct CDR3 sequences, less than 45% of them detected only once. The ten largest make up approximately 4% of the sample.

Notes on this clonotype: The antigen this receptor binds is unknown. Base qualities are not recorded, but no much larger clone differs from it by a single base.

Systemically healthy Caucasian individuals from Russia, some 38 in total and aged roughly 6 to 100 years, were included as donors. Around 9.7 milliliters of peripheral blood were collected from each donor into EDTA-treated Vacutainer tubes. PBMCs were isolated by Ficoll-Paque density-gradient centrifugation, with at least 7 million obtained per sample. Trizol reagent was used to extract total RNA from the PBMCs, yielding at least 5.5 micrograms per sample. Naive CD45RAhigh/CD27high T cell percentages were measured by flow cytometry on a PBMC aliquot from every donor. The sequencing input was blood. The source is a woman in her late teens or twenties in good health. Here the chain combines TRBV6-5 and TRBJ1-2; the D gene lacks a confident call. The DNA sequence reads TGTGCCAGCAGTTACGGGCGTTATAACTATGGCTACACCTTC. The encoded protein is CASSYGRYNYGYTF.